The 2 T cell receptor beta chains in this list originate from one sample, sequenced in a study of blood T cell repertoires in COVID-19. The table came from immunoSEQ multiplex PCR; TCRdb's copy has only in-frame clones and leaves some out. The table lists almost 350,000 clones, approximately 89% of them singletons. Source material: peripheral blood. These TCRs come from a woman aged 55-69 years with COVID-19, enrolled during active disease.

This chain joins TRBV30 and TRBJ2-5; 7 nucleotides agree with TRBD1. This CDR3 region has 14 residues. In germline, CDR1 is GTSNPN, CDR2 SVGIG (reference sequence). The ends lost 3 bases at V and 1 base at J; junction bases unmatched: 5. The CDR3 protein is CAWSGTDFQETQYF. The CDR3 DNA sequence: TGTGCCTGGAGCGGGACAGACTTCCAAGAGACCCAGTACTTC.

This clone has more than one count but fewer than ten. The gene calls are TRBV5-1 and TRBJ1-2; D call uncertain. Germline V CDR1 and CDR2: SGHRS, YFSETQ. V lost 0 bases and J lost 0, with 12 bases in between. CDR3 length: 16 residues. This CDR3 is CASSLVEPEANYGYTF. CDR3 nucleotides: TGCGCCAGCAGCTTGGTTGAGCCCGAGGCTAACTATGGCTACACCTTC.